This TCR beta chain was identified in a study of memory CD4+ T cells and cytomegalovirus serostatus. Study summary: This sample comes from healthy Belgian adults, about nine CMV seropositive, 24 seronegative.

Single viable CD3+CD4+CD8-CD45RO+ cells were sorted as the memory CD4+ T cells. Only in-frame clones appear in the TCRdb table, and some are missing; sequencing was by immunoSEQ multiplex PCR. Of under 85,000 clones listed, under 80% are singletons. This CDR3 comprises 15 residues. Germline V gene sequence: CDR1 SGHDT, CDR2 YYEEEE. Trimming took off 1 base at V and 7 bases at J, with 14 bases between the two ends. The J gene is TRBJ2-2, the V gene TRBV5-6; D assignment may be TRBD1 or TRBD2 (5 bases each). The sample consisted of memory CD4+ T cells from blood. This TCR derives from an adult in good health and CMV-seropositive. The CDR3 reads CASSLYRDVSGELFF. DNA for the CDR3: TGTGCCAGCAGCTTGTACCGGGACGTAAGCGGGGAGCTGTTTTTT.